The TCR beta chain described here comes from a study of control samples from healthy donors and cancer patients. The CDR3 consists of 15 residues. The junction had 5 bases not matched to a gene; V was cut back by 2 bases and J by 2 bases. Germline values: CDR1 LGHDT, CDR2 YNNKEL (reference sequence). Repertoires were generated with immunoSEQ multiplex PCR, while TCRdb's copy carries only in-frame clones and drops some. The table lists approximately 70,000 clones, roughly nine tenths of them singletons. The chain carries TRBV3-1 (or the pseudogene TRBV3-2) and TRBJ1-2, with TRBD1 matching 7 bases. This clonotype was sampled from a man aged 60-69 years with colorectal cancer. Material for sequencing was PBMCs. The CDR3 sequence is CASSQQTGLNYGYTF. The DNA for the CDR3 is TGTGCCAGCAGCCAACAGACAGGGTTGAACTATGGCTACACCTTC.